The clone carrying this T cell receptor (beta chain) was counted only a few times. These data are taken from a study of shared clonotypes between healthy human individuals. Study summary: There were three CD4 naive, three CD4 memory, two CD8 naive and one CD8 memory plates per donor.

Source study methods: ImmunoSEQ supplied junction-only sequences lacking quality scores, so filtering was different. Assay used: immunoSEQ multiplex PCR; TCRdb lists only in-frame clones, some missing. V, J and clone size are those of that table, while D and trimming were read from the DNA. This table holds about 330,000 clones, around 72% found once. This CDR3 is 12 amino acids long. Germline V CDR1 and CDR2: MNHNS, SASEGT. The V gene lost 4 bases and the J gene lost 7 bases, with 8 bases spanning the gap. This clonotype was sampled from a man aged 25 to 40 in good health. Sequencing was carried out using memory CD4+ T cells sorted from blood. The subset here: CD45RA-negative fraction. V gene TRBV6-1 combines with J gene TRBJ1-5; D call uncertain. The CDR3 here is CASSGGGQPQHF. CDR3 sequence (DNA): TGTGCCAGCAGTGGAGGCGGACAGCCCCAGCATTTT.